This T cell receptor (beta chain) was recorded in a study of blood T cell repertoires in COVID-19. Study at large: The study drew acute and convalescent COVID-19 samples from the United States, Italy and Spain. PBMCs, B-cell-depleted T cells, or T cells were the source of the cDNA or gDNA that made up the material.

Trimming pared 5 bases from V and 4 bases from J, leaving 11 bases between. The CDR3 contains 13 residues. The germline CDR1 and CDR2 sequences are SGHVS and FNYEAQ. Original analysis: Using reference gene primer amplification, nucleated cell counts were estimated. Generated by immunoSEQ multiplex PCR, the TCRdb table keeps only in-frame clones and is missing some. V and J calls and clone size are those listed in that table; D and trimming were worked out from the DNA. This sample has just under 250,000 clones, with 70% to 90% found just once. Material for sequencing was peripheral blood. The chain links TRBV7-6 to TRBJ1-2; a possible D gene is TRBD1 (6 bases). This sequence was found in a woman aged 30 to 39 who had recovered from COVID-19. CDR3 loop: CASSRSQGYGYTF. The CDR3 bases are TGTGCCAGCAGCCGGTCACAGGGCTATGGCTACACCTTC.